The entry below gives a single TCR beta chain sequence along with its context. The antigen remains undetermined. V shed 3 bases and J 8 bases; nucleotides not matched to a gene: 4. This CDR3 comprises 14 residues. Germline values: CDR1 SNHLY, CDR2 FYNNEI. The study ran its PCR with 60 Vbeta and 13 Jbeta primers. The data were produced by immunoSEQ multiplex PCR, yet TCRdb's version contains in-frame clones alone and is incomplete. The sample features just over 80,000 clones, with around 1.1% in its top ten. This entry belongs to a study of cytomegalovirus exposure and HLA in healthy donors. Points from the study as a whole: Across donors, most TCRs were seen rarely, yet some public ones were widespread. One later analysis reportedly identified an Asian-associated ancestry cluster that showed fewer N-insertions than the approximately 670-donor mean.

The chain employs TRBV2 and TRBJ1-6; TRBD1 agrees at 7 bases. The sequence derives from a woman in her 30s in good health and CMV-seronegative. Sequencing was done on a sample of PBMCs. The CDR3 nucleotides read TGTGCCAGCAGTGAGAGGGACAGTTATTCACCCCTCCACTTT. Its translation is CASSERDSYSPLHF.